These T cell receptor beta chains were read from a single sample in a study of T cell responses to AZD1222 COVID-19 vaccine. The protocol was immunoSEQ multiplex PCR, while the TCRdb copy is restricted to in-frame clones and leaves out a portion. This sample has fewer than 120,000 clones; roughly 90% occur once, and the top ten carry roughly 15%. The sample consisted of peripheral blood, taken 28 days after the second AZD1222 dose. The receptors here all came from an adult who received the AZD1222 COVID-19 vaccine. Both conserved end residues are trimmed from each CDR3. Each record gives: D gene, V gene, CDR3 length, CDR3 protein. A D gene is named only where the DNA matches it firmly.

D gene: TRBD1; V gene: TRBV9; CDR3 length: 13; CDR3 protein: ASSGGQGAVSPLH
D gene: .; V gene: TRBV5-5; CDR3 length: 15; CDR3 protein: ASSASTGSYSNQPQH
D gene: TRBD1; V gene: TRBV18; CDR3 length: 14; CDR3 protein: ASSPGQGGMNTEAF
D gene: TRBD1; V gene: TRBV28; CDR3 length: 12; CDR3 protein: ASSQGQGREKLF
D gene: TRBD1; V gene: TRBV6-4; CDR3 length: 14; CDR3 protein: ASSDPGQRTYNEQF
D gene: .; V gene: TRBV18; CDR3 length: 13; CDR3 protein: ASSPVDRGVGGYT
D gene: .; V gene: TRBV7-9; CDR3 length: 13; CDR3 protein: ASRQIPLSSYEQY
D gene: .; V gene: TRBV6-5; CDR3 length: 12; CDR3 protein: ASREINSNQPQH
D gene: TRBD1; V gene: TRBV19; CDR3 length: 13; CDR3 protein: ASIRGQGAVGELF
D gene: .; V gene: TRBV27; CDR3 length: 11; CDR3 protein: ASSVNRDDTQY
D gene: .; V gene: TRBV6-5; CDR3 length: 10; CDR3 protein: ASRADGETQY
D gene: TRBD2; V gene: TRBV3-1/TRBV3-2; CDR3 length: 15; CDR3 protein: ASTQVSGGYNTGELF
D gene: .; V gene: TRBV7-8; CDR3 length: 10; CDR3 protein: ASSFQGSPLH
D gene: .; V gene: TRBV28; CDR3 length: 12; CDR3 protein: ASTLGGANYGYT
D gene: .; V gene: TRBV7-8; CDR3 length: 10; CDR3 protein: ASSPGTDTQY
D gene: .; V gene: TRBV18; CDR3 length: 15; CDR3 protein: ASSPPPGLSEDYGYT
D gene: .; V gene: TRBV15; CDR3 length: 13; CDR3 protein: ATSRDPQGRQPQH
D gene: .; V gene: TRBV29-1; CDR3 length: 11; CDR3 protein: SVVWGIDTEAF
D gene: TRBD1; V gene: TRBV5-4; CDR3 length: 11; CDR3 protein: ASRIDRGLGYT
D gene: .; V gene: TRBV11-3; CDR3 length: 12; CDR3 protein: ASSLDSTHQPQH
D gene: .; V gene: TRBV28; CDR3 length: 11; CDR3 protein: ASSPSANTEAF
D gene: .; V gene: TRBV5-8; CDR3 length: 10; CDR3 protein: ASSTRTYEQY
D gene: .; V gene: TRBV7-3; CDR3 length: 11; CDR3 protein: ASSQNRGDTQY
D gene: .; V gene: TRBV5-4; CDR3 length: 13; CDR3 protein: ASSQTGITNEKLF
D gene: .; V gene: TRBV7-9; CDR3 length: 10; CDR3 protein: ASRRGQETQY
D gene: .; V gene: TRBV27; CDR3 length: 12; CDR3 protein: ASKDRRLNTEAF
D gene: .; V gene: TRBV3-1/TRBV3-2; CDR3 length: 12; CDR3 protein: ASSQDLDSPEAF
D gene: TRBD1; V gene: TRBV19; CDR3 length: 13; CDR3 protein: ASSIPGTGAHEQY
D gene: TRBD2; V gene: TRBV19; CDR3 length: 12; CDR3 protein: ASNKRGESYEQY
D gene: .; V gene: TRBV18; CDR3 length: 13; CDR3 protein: ASSPFTRGHNEQF
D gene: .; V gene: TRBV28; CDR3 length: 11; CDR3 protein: ASRHPVTQPQH
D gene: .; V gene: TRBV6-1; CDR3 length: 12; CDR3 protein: ASSEWGAGETQY
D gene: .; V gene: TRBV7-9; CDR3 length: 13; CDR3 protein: ASSLGDGVANEQY
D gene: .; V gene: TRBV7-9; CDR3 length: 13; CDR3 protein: ASSPDSTWGNTIY
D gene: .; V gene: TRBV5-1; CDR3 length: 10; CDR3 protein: ASSTRGTEAF
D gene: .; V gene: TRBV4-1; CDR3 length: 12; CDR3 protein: ASSQGQGNQPQH
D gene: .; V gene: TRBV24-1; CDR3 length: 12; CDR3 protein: ATSDLFGAGDLF
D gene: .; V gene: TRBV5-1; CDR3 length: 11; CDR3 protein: ASSATENTEAF
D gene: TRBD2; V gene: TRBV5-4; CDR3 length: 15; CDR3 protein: ASSSGTSGRRTDTQY
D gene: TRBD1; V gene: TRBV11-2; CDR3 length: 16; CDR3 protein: ASSPGQGRRGSNYGYT
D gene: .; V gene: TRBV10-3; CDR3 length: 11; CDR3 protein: AISDVQGNEQF
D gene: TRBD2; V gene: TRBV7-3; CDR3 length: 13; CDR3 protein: ASSSYGGATDTQY
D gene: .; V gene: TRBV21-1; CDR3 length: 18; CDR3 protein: ASSKKGEGPTGVSCDEQF
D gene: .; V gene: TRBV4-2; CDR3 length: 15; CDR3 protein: ASSQDLRGYTNTEAF
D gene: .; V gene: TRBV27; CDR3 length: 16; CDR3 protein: ASSLRGWQGDYQETQY
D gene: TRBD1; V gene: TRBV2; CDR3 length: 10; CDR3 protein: ASSRTGVEQY
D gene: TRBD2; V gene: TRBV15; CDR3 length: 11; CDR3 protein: ATSELAGETQY
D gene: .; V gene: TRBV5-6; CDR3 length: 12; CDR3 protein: ASSSGGLQDTQY
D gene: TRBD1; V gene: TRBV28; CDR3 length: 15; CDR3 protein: ASSPGQGPISNQPQH
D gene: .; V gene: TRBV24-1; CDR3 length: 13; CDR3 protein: ATSDWADDTDTQY
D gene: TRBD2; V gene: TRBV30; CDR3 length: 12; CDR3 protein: ATTLLAGSDTQY
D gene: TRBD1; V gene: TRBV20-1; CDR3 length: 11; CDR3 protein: SASRRGSIGYT
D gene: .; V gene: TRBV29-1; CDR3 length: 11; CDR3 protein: SALWWGSDTQY
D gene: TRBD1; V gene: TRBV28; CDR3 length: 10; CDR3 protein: ASSVTGAQAF